One and the same sample provided the 14 T cell receptor beta chains below, sequenced in a study of cytomegalovirus exposure and HLA in healthy donors. PCR was performed using 60 Vbeta and 13 Jbeta primers. Here immunoSEQ multiplex PCR was the method, and the copy in TCRdb shows in-frame clones only, minus some. Of around 110,000 clones listed, approximately 80% were seen once; the top ten hold around 4%. The sequenced material came from PBMCs. All receptors derive from a woman in her 30s in good health and CMV-seronegative.

This clone was picked up a small number of times. The chain is built from TRBV7-9 and TRBJ2-7; 7 bases are a match to TRBD2. CDR3 size: 13 residues. With V trimmed by 8 bases and J by 1 base, 5 bases remained unmatched. Per the germline V gene, CDR1 is SEHNR and CDR2 is FQNEAQ (reference sequence). The CDR3 DNA follows: TGTGCCAGCGGGTCTAGCGGTTCCTACGAGCAGTACTTC. This sequence encodes CASGSSGSYEQYF.

This clone was seen a few times. The genes are TRBV5-1 and TRBJ2-7; 10 nucleotides agree with TRBD2. V shed 4 bases, J shed 0 bases, and the junction held 7 bases outside the gene matches. The CDR3 is 16 residues long. Germline assignment: CDR1 SGHRS and CDR2 YFSETQ. The CDR3 region is CASSPGLAFSSYEQYF. CDR3 nucleotide sequence: TGCGCCAGCAGCCCGGGACTAGCGTTTTCCTCCTACGAGCAGTACTTC.

The rearrangement joins TRBV15 to TRBJ2-2; 11 nucleotides agree with TRBD2. V trimming: 2 bases; J trimming: 5 bases; junction bases outside the gene matches: 16. The CDR3 totals 20 residues. Germline V gene lookup returns CDR1 LNHNV and CDR2 YYDKDF (reference sequence). CDR3 amino acids: CATSRPEGHSGRAMTGELFF. For the CDR3, the DNA is TGTGCCACCAGCAGACCCGAGGGGCATAGCGGGAGGGCGATGACCGGGGAGCTGTTTTTT.

The J gene is TRBJ2-1, the V gene TRBV5-4; 13 bases are a match to TRBD2. The CDR3 runs 17 residues. Trimming at V came to 0 bases and at J to 8 bases, leaving 8 bases not matched to a gene. Looked up from germline, CDR1 is SGHNT and CDR2 is YYREEE (reference sequence). For the CDR3, the DNA is TGTGCCAGCAGCTTGGGGACTAGCGGGAGTTACAAATATGAGCAGTTCTTC. This gives the protein CASSLGTSGSYKYEQFF.

This clone was observed a few times. This chain links TRBV5-1 with TRBJ2-1, with a tentative D call TRBD2 (5 bases). The CDR3 contains 12 residues. The germline V gene has CDR1 SGHRS and CDR2 YFSETQ. The germline V and J ends were trimmed by 2 bases and 6 bases, with 6 bases remaining between them. The CDR3 region has the DNA TGCGCCAGCAGCTTCGAGGGCAATGAGCAGTTCTTC. Its translation is CASSFEGNEQFF.

The gene calls are TRBV15 and TRBJ2-5, with a possible D match to TRBD1 (6 bases). Germline assignment: CDR1 LNHNV and CDR2 YYDKDF (reference sequence). V was cut by 3 bases and J by 3 bases, with 11 bases left in between. The length of the CDR3 is 14 residues. The CDR3 DNA sequence: TGTGCCACCAGCAGCACCCACAGGGAAGAGACCCAGTACTTC. Its translation: CATSSTHREETQYF.

The genes are TRBV6-5 and TRBJ2-5, with a tentative D call TRBD1 (5 bases). Trimming pared 2 bases from V and 2 bases from J, leaving 12 bases between. Per germline, CDR1 MNHEY and CDR2 SVGAGI. The CDR3 totals 15 residues. The CDR3 region is CASSYTYDRQETQYF. The CDR3 bases are TGTGCCAGCAGTTACACCTACGACAGACAAGAGACCCAGTACTTC.

This clone was seen a handful of times. The chain employs TRBV6-5 and TRBJ2-7; TRBD1 agrees at 9 bases. In germline, CDR1 is MNHEY, CDR2 SVGAGI. The CDR3 consists of 15 residues. The V and J ends lost 2 bases and 6 bases, in that order; junction bases with no gene match: 8. For the CDR3, the DNA is TGTGCCAGCAGTTACACCAGGACAGGGGTGATCGAGCAGTACTTC. It encodes CASSYTRTGVIEQYF.

A single count supports this clone. V is TRBV19 and J is TRBJ2-5; 8 bases align to TRBD1. The CDR3 spans 14 residues. The V gene's germline CDR1 is LNHDA and CDR2 SQIVND (reference sequence). J was trimmed by 5 bases and V by 9 bases; bases with no gene match: 11. For the CDR3, the DNA is TGTGCCAGCACAAATACCTACAGGGGGGAGACCCAGTACTTC. Residues: CASTNTYRGETQYF.

The V call is TRBV21-1, the J call TRBJ2-2; the table assigns TRBD1, which was not confirmed against the DNA. TRBV21-1 is deemed a pseudogene. This CDR3 is built from 17 residues. Written as DNA, the CDR3 is TGTGCCAGCAGCCACGTTTCGGACAGGGAGGACACCGGGGAGCTGTTTTTT. Translated: CASSHVSDREDTGELFF.

This clone was detected only once. The gene calls are TRBV18 and TRBJ2-7; the match to TRBD1 covers 9 bases. From germline, CDR1 is KGHSH and CDR2 LQKENI. This CDR3 comprises 16 residues. Trimming removed 2 bases from V and 10 bases from J; junction bases left unmatched: 15. This CDR3 reads CASSPLEDRGSSVQYF. The CDR3, as DNA: TGTGCCAGCTCACCATTGGAGGACAGGGGCTCTTCGGTCCAGTACTTC.

The chain joins TRBV7-2 to TRBJ2-2, with TRBD1 identical over 8 bases. The CDR3 runs to 15 residues. Germline V gene sequence: CDR1 SGHTA, CDR2 FQGNSA. Losses at the gene ends were 4 bases for V and 4 bases for J; bases not matched to a gene: 5. The CDR3 protein is CASSSTGAGTGELFF. In DNA, the CDR3 is TGTGCCAGCAGCTCGACAGGGGCGGGCACCGGGGAGCTGTTTTTT. The full variable domain, rest sourced from reference TRBV7-2 and TRBJ2-2, is GAGVSQSPSNKVTEKGKDVELRCDPISGHTALYWYRQSLGQGLEFLIYFQGNSAPDKSGLPSDRFSAERTGGSVSTLTIQRTQQEDSAVYLCASSSTGAGTGELFFGEGSRLTVL.

The gene calls are TRBV5-6 and TRBJ2-5, with 10 bases fitting TRBD2. Per germline, CDR1 SGHDT and CDR2 YYEEEE. The V segment lost 0 bases and the J segment 2 bases; nucleotides outside the gene matches: 7. The CDR3 covers 17 residues. The CDR3 spells CASSLGPGLADQETQYF. CDR3 bases: TGTGCCAGCAGCTTGGGCCCCGGACTAGCGGATCAAGAGACCCAGTACTTC. Supplemented by reference TRBV5-6 and TRBJ2-5, the full variable domain reads DAGVTQSPTHLIKTRGQQVTLRCSPKSGHDTVSWYQQALGQGPQFIFQYYEEEERQRGNFPDRFSGHQFPNYSSELNVNALLLGDSALYLCASSLGPGLADQETQYFGPGTRLLVL.

This clone was observed a single time. The chain recombines TRBV15 with TRBJ2-4; 12 bases are a match to TRBD2. V lost 5 bases and J lost 0; bases outside the gene matches: 11. The CDR3 has 19 residues. Germline assignment: CDR1 LNHNV and CDR2 YYDKDF (reference sequence). The CDR3, as DNA: TGTGCCACCAGCGAAGGAACCTCGGGACTAGCGGGAGCCAAAAACATTCAGTACTTC. Encoded protein: CATSEGTSGLAGAKNIQYF.